This T cell receptor beta chain is drawn from a study of T-cell reconstitution after alpha-beta-depleted transplantation in children. A few counts support this clonotype. The library targeted TCRbeta and was prepared with unique molecular identifiers. Via MiXCR, TCRdb re-called the PCR reads, giving one row per CDR3 protein. The table records 500,000 or so distinct CDR3 sequences, 32% of them present only once. The material was PBMCs from the stem cell graft donor, obtained from the stem cell graft. This receptor was taken from a human donor who donated a stem cell graft to a child with aplastic anemia.

The CDR3 protein is CASSSTSGIVETQYF. Here the CDR3 DNA reads TGTGCCAGCAGCTCGACTAGCGGGATAGTTGAGACCCAGTACTTC. This rearrangement joins TRBV13 to TRBJ2-5, with 11 bases fitting TRBD2. Germline CDR1 PRHDT, CDR2 FYEKMQ (reference sequence). CDR3 length: 15 amino acids. Unmatched junction bases numbered 6, after V lost 4 bases and J lost 5 bases.